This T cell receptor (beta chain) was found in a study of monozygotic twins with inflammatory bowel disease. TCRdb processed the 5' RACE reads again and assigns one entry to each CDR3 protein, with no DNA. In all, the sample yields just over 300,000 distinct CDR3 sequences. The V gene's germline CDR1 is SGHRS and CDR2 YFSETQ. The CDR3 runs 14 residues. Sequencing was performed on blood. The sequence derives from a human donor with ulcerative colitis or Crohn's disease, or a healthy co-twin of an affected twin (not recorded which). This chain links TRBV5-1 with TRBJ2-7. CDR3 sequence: CASSLRDFSYEQYF. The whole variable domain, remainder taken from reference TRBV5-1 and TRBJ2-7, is KAGVTQTPRYLIKTRGQQVTLSCSPISGHRSVSWYQQTPGQGLQFLFEYFSETQRNKGNFPGRFSGRQFSNSRSEMNVSTLELGDSALYLCASSLRDFSYEQYFGPGTRLTVT.